Each of the 5 T cell receptor beta chains below was sequenced from the same sample in a study of blood T cell repertoires in COVID-19. Assay used: immunoSEQ multiplex PCR; TCRdb lists only in-frame clones, some missing. Of tens of thousands of clones listed, over 65% are singletons. Sequenced sample: peripheral blood. The receptors were gathered from an older woman with acute or convalescent COVID-19.

The chain combines TRBV19 with TRBJ1-1; the D is unclear. This CDR3 has 12 amino acids. Trimming took 7 bases from V and 4 from J, leaving 10 bases between them. Per the germline V gene, CDR1 is LNHDA and CDR2 is SQIVND (reference sequence). CDR3 nucleotide sequence: TGTGCCAGTAACCCACGAGGCACTGAAGCTTTCTTT. The encoded protein is CASNPRGTEAFF.

In DNA, the CDR3 is TGCGCCAGCAGTGAGTCGTCTAGCGGTGGAGATACGCAGTATTTT. Protein product: CASSESSSGGDTQYF. V usage is TRBV10-1 and J usage is TRBJ2-3; 7 bases match TRBD2. The germline CDR1 and CDR2 sequences are WNHNN and SYGVQD (reference sequence). V gave up 0 bases and J gave up 5 bases; unmatched junction bases: 5. The CDR3 covers 15 residues.

To note about this clone: Distinct nucleotide sequences in the sample also encode this CDR3. The rearrangement uses TRBV3-1 (or the pseudogene TRBV3-2) and TRBJ1-2, with 7 bases lining up with TRBD1. There are 13 residues in the CDR3. CDR1 is LGHDT, CDR2 YNNKEL, per germline (reference sequence). J gave up 4 bases and V 5 bases, and 4 bases lay outside the gene matches. The DNA of the CDR3 is TGTGCCAGCAGCTCCGGGACAGCCTATGGCTACACCTTC. Translated, it gives CASSSGTAYGYTF.

The chain has TRBV6-5 and TRBJ2-3; 9 nucleotides match TRBD1. The germline V gene encodes CDR1 MNHEY and CDR2 SVGAGI. The trim removed 6 bases at V and 5 bases at J, leaving 6 bases unmatched. This CDR3 has 14 amino acids. The CDR3 DNA follows: TGTGCCAGCAGCCGGGACAGGGTGGGAGATACGCAGTATTTT. Translating gives CASSRDRVGDTQYF.

V is TRBV3-1 (or the pseudogene TRBV3-2) and J is TRBJ2-5; D is undetermined. Trimming removed 2 bases at V and 3 bases at J, with 7 bases between. The CDR3 has 13 amino acids. Germline-derived CDR1 and CDR2 are LGHDT and YNNKEL (reference sequence). The CDR3 DNA reads as TGTGCCAGCAGCCAAATTCCCAAAGAGACCCAGTACTTC. Protein sequence: CASSQIPKETQYF.